Shown below are 32 T cell receptor beta chains from a single sample sequenced in a study of T cell changes during pregnancy in multiple sclerosis. Only in-frame clones appear in the TCRdb table, and some are missing; sequencing was by immunoSEQ multiplex PCR. The repertoire includes tens of thousands of clones, approximately 91% of them detected once, and roughly 0.5% sits in the top ten. The sequencing here drew on CD4+ T cells from peripheral blood mononuclear cells, taken in the second trimester of pregnancy. The receptors shown here come from a female donor in good health, enrolled as a control in a pregnancy study.

This sequence joins TRBV5-4 and TRBJ2-5; 10 nucleotides agree with TRBD2. CDR3 length equals 15 residues. The germline V gene has CDR1 SGHNT and CDR2 YYREEE (reference sequence). The ends lost 8 bases at V and 0 bases at J; junction bases unmatched: 7. The CDR3 region has the DNA TGTGCCAGTAAAAGCGGGGGGGGTCACCAAGAGACCCAGTACTTC. Translation: CASKSGGGHQETQYF.

The chain carries TRBV13 and TRBJ2-3; 16 nucleotides line up with TRBD2. Unmatched junction bases numbered 15, after V lost 1 base and J lost 2 bases. The germline V gene encodes CDR1 PRHDT and CDR2 FYEKMQ (reference sequence). The CDR3 spans 22 residues. The CDR3 bases are TGTGCCAGCAGCTTAGCCCGTCCGGGACTAGCGGGGGGGAGCACTTACACAGATACGCAGTATTTT. Translating gives CASSLARPGLAGGSTYTDTQYF.

This clone was found once. The CDR3 is CASSVGLAPNTGELFF. Here the CDR3 DNA reads TGTGCCAGCAGCGTGGGGCTAGCGCCCAACACCGGGGAGCTGTTTTTT. J is TRBJ2-2 and V is TRBV9; perhaps TRBD2 as D (6 bases). The V gene lost 2 bases and the J gene lost 2 bases, with 13 bases spanning the gap. The CDR3 consists of 16 residues. Germline loops: CDR1 SGDLS, CDR2 YYNGEE.

This clone appeared a few times. The CDR3 DNA reads as TGTGCCAGCAGTAAAGATTGGGACAGACGTAATTCACCCCTCCACTTT. It yields the protein CASSKDWDRRNSPLHF. The rearrangement links TRBV2 to TRBJ1-6, with 7 bases that match TRBD1. Germline assignment: CDR1 SNHLY and CDR2 FYNNEI. This CDR3 contains 16 residues. V gave up 5 bases and J gave up 6 bases; unmatched junction bases: 10.

The chain employs TRBV7-9 and TRBJ1-2; no clear D. The CDR3 runs to 14 residues. The germline CDR1 and CDR2 sequences are SEHNR and FQNEAQ (reference sequence). V was trimmed by 1 base and J by 6 bases, leaving 12 bases between them. This CDR3 is CASSLEQAPNGYTF. CDR3 coding DNA: TGTGCCAGCAGCTTAGAGCAGGCCCCTAATGGCTACACCTTC.

This clone came up once. This chain uses TRBV27 with TRBJ2-7; tentative D call: TRBD2 (6 bases). The germline CDR1 and CDR2 sequences are MNHEY and SMNVEV (reference sequence). Trimming removed 2 bases at V and 4 bases at J, with 12 bases between. The CDR3 runs to 14 residues. CDR3 in amino acids: CASSLRRDLYEQYF. In nucleotides, the CDR3 is TGTGCCAGCAGTTTACGGCGGGACCTATACGAGCAGTACTTC.

The rearrangement joins TRBV5-5 to TRBJ1-3, with D possibly TRBD1 on 6 matching bases. This CDR3 has 15 amino acids. V was trimmed by 5 bases and J by 2 bases, leaving 14 bases between them. Per the germline V gene, CDR1 is SGHKS and CDR2 is YYEKEE (reference sequence). As DNA, the CDR3 is TGTGCCAGCAGTTTCAGTTGGGGGCCTGGAAACACCATATATTTT. This codes for CASSFSWGPGNTIYF. The complete variable domain, with remaining parts taken from reference TRBV5-5 and TRBJ1-3, reads DAGVTQSPTHLIKTRGQQVTLRCSPISGHKSVSWYQQVLGQGPQFIFQYYEKEERGRGNFPDRFSARQFPNYSSELNVNALLLGDSALYLCASSFSWGPGNTIYFGEGSWLTVV.

The chain recombines TRBV6-4 with TRBJ2-3, with 7 bases matching TRBD2. Germline lookup yields CDR1 MRHNA and CDR2 SNTAGT. The V gene end was trimmed by 2 bases and the J gene end by 2 bases; junction bases not matched to a gene: 4. The CDR3 has 15 amino acids. The chain's CDR3 is CASSDRLAATDTQYF. In DNA, the CDR3 is TGTGCCAGCAGTGACCGGCTAGCGGCCACAGATACGCAGTATTTT.

The genes are TRBV5-6 and TRBJ2-7; D is perhaps TRBD2 (5 bases). The CDR3 totals 15 residues. The ends were cut back, 4 bases at V and 1 base at J, with 15 bases in the middle. Germline V gene data show CDR1 as SGHDT and CDR2 as YYEEEE. The CDR3 spells CASSPRTVASYEQYF. The CDR3 DNA reads as TGTGCCAGCAGCCCCAGGACTGTGGCATCCTACGAGCAGTACTTC.

The chain recombines TRBV13 with TRBJ1-2; 9 bases fit TRBD1. Germline values: CDR1 PRHDT, CDR2 FYEKMQ (reference sequence). The trim removed 5 bases at V and 2 bases at J, leaving 6 bases unmatched. This CDR3 region has 15 residues. This CDR3 reads CASSPMDRGNYGYTF. CDR3 sequence (DNA): TGTGCCAGCAGCCCCATGGACAGGGGAAACTATGGCTACACCTTC. The full variable domain, its missing parts supplied by reference TRBV13 and TRBJ1-2, is AAGVIQSPRHLIKEKRETATLKCYPIPRHDTVYWYQQGPGQDPQFLISFYEKMQSDKGSIPDRFSAQQFSDYHSELNMSSLELGDSALYFCASSPMDRGNYGYTFGSGTRLTVV.

The chain uses TRBV5-6 and TRBJ1-2; 8 nucleotides line up with TRBD1. The CDR3 runs 16 residues. Germline V gene lookup returns CDR1 SGHDT and CDR2 YYEEEE. Trimming at V came to 2 bases and at J to 4 bases, leaving 10 bases not matched to a gene. The CDR3 sequence is CASSLGDRNPPYGYTF. The CDR3 nucleotides read TGTGCCAGCAGCTTAGGGGACAGGAACCCGCCCTATGGCTACACCTTC. Filled out from reference TRBV5-6 and TRBJ1-2, the complete variable domain reads DAGVTQSPTHLIKTRGQQVTLRCSPKSGHDTVSWYQQALGQGPQFIFQYYEEEERQRGNFPDRFSGHQFPNYSSELNVNALLLGDSALYLCASSLGDRNPPYGYTFGSGTRLTVV.

The chain is built from TRBV27 and TRBJ2-5, with D possibly TRBD2 on 5 matching bases. V was pared by 5 bases and J by 5 bases, with 15 bases between. Germline values: CDR1 MNHEY, CDR2 SMNVEV (reference sequence). The CDR3 consists of 14 residues. In nucleotides, the CDR3 is TGTGCCAGCAGTGGACGAGCGGAGGTGGAGACCCAGTACTTC. Its translation is CASSGRAEVETQYF.

The rearrangement joins TRBV12-5 to TRBJ2-3, with 10 bases matching TRBD2. Germline values: CDR1 LGHNT, CDR2 FRNRAP. V shed 1 base and J 0 bases; nucleotides not matched to a gene: 4. The CDR3 has 17 amino acids. In DNA, the CDR3 is TGTGCTAGTGGTTTGGGGACTAGCGGAGCTAGCACAGATACGCAGTATTTT. Amino acid sequence: CASGLGTSGASTDTQYF. The whole variable domain, filled in from reference TRBV12-5 and TRBJ2-3, reads DARVTQTPRHKVTEMGQEVTMRCQPILGHNTVFWYRQTMMQGLELLAYFRNRAPLDDSGMPKDRFSAEMPDATLATLKIQPSEPRDSAVYFCASGLGTSGASTDTQYFGPGTRLTVL.

This chain joins TRBV2 and TRBJ2-3, with D possibly TRBD1 on 5 matching bases. This CDR3 is built from 13 residues. Germline CDR1 SNHLY, CDR2 FYNNEI. Trimming left V 4 bases short and J 2 bases short, with 7 bases between. DNA for the CDR3: TGTGCCAGCAGTGGACAGAACACAGATACGCAGTATTTT. It codes for CASSGQNTDTQYF. The full variable domain, rest sourced from reference TRBV2 and TRBJ2-3, is EPEVTQTPSHQVTQMGQEVILRCVPISNHLYFYWYRQILGQKVEFLVSFYNNEISEKSEIFDDQFSVERPDGSNFTLKIRSTKLEDSAMYFCASSGQNTDTQYFGPGTRLTVL.

The CDR3 spells CASSIAGTRVKKGLFF. The DNA for the CDR3 is TGTGCCAGTAGTATAGCCGGGACAAGGGTGAAGAAAGGACTGTTTTTT. The chain has TRBV19 and TRBJ1-4, with D maybe TRBD1 (6 bases). Germline CDR1 reads LNHDA; CDR2 reads SQIVND (reference sequence). The V end lost 1 base, the J end lost 13 bases, and 22 bases lay between the germline ends. The CDR3 consists of 16 residues.

J is TRBJ2-2 and V is TRBV5-1; 8 nucleotides line up with TRBD1. Germline CDR1 SGHRS, CDR2 YFSETQ. Trimming at V came to 4 bases and at J to 5 bases, leaving 10 bases not matched to a gene. This CDR3 has 16 residues. CDR3 loop: CASSPNPGGATGELFF. DNA for the CDR3: TGCGCCAGCAGCCCTAACCCAGGGGGCGCGACCGGGGAGCTGTTTTTT.

V is TRBV20-1 and J is TRBJ1-3; D unresolved. CDR3 length: 11 amino acids. Germline loops: CDR1 DFQATT, CDR2 SNEGSKA (reference sequence). V was trimmed by 6 bases and J by 4 bases, leaving 7 bases between them. The CDR3 region is CSASVGNTIYF. The CDR3 DNA follows: TGCAGTGCCTCAGTCGGAAACACCATATATTTT.

This chain's CDR3 is CASTAPGGPYGYTF. CDR3 coding DNA: TGTGCCAGCACCGCCCCAGGGGGTCCCTATGGCTACACCTTC. The chain carries TRBV6-1 and TRBJ1-2; TRBD1 matches at 7 bases. The germline gives CDR1 MNHNS, CDR2 SASEGT. The CDR3 runs to 14 residues. The trim removed 7 bases at V and 4 bases at J, leaving 9 bases unmatched.

V gene TRBV27 combines with J gene TRBJ2-7, with 9 bases that match TRBD1. Trimming cost V 3 bases and J 4 bases; bases outside gene matches: 4. Germline-derived CDR1 and CDR2 are MNHEY and SMNVEV (reference sequence). CDR3 size: 14 residues. DNA of the CDR3: TGTGCCAGCAGTTTCGGGACAGGGAGGTACGAGCAGTACTTC. Translation gives CASSFGTGRYEQYF.

The chain links TRBV6-1 to TRBJ1-6; 7 nucleotides align to TRBD1. V gave up 6 bases and J gave up 7 bases; unmatched junction bases: 3. Germline CDR1 and CDR2: MNHNS and SASEGT. CDR3 length: 13 residues. The CDR3 spells CASRGQQNSPLHF. Here the CDR3 DNA reads TGTGCCAGCAGGGGACAGCAGAATTCACCCCTCCACTTT.

The gene calls are TRBV27 and TRBJ2-7; 9 bases align to TRBD2. From germline, CDR1 is MNHEY and CDR2 SMNVEV (reference sequence). The V gene end was trimmed by 3 bases and the J gene end by 2 bases; junction bases not matched to a gene: 14. The CDR3 is 18 residues long. The CDR3 reads CASSFRAGGTPFTYEQYF. The CDR3 region has the DNA TGTGCCAGCAGTTTCAGAGCGGGAGGTACACCTTTTACCTACGAGCAGTACTTC.

V usage is TRBV2 and J usage is TRBJ2-3; D perhaps matches TRBD2 (5 bases). CDR1 is SNHLY and CDR2 is FYNNEI in the germline V gene. Deletions cut 7 bases from V and 0 bases from J, with 11 bases between. This CDR3 has 14 residues. The CDR3 loop is CASTGGLSTDTQYF. In DNA form, the CDR3 reads TGTGCCAGCACCGGTGGACTCAGCACAGATACGCAGTATTTT.

V is TRBV15 and J is TRBJ2-7; 9 bases fit TRBD1. Germline V gene sequence: CDR1 LNHNV, CDR2 YYDKDF (reference sequence). CDR3 length: 13 amino acids. The V gene end was trimmed by 5 bases and the J gene end by 6 bases; junction bases not matched to a gene: 5. The CDR3 loop reads CATSGTGSTEQYF. DNA of the CDR3: TGTGCCACCAGCGGGACAGGGTCGACCGAGCAGTACTTC. The full variable domain, with the rest looked up from reference TRBV15 and TRBJ2-7, is DAMVIQNPRYQVTQFGKPVTLSCSQTLNHNVMYWYQQKSSQAPKLLFHYYDKDFNNEADTPDNFQSRRPNTSFCFLDIRSPGLGDTAMYLCATSGTGSTEQYFGPGTRLTVT.

The chain links TRBV7-9 to TRBJ2-3; 13 nucleotides align to TRBD2. The CDR3 covers 17 residues. J lost 1 base, V lost 5 bases, and 6 bases had no gene match. CDR1 is SEHNR and CDR2 is FQNEAQ in the germline V gene (reference sequence). CDR3 sequence reads: CASSQGLAGAGTDTQYF. The CDR3 nucleotides read TGTGCCAGCAGCCAAGGACTAGCGGGAGCGGGCACAGATACGCAGTATTTT.

The genes are TRBV30 and TRBJ1-5; unclear D gene. Germline CDR1 GTSNPN, CDR2 SVGIG (reference sequence). There are 14 residues in the CDR3. Trimming pared 4 bases from V and 0 bases from J, leaving 10 bases between. DNA for the CDR3: TGTGCCTGGAATAATGCGGATAGCAATCAGCCCCAGCATTTT. As protein: CAWNNADSNQPQHF.

This rearrangement joins TRBV9 to TRBJ1-1, with TRBD1 matching over 9 bases. The CDR3 sequence is 16 residues long. Per the germline V gene, CDR1 is SGDLS and CDR2 is YYNGEE. Trimming removed 0 bases from V and 1 base from J; junction bases left unmatched: 4. The CDR3 nucleotides are TGTGCCAGCAGCGTAGTTGACAGGGGGTGGAACACTGAAGCTTTCTTT. The encoded protein is CASSVVDRGWNTEAFF.

V is TRBV29-1 and J is TRBJ1-1; a possible D gene is TRBD1 (6 bases). Per the germline V gene, CDR1 is SQVTM and CDR2 is ANQGSEA. Trimming took 3 bases from V and 0 from J, leaving 8 bases between them. This CDR3 has 13 amino acids. In DNA, the CDR3 is TGCAGCGTTGACAGGGGTTTGAACACTGAAGCTTTCTTT. Protein: CSVDRGLNTEAFF.

CDR3 region: CASSPNDRDRAFF. The CDR3 bases are TGTGCCAGCAGCCCTAATGACAGGGATCGGGCTTTCTTT. The chain joins TRBV11-2 to TRBJ1-1; TRBD1 matches at 7 bases. The germline CDR1 and CDR2 sequences are SGHAT and FQNNGV. With V trimmed by 5 bases and J by 11 bases, 11 bases remained unmatched. This CDR3 has 13 residues.

A note on this clone: This CDR3 is missing its conserved last phenylalanine or tryptophan, likely due to a read error. The DNA is omitted, as the CDR3 cannot be located on it reliably, and the CDR3 follows TCRdb's listing. J is TRBJ2-3 and V is TRBV30; the D segment call TRBD2 is taken from the table without a DNA check. In germline, CDR1 is GTSNPN, CDR2 SVGIG (reference sequence). The length of the CDR3 is 11 amino acids, counting both ends. CDR3 residues: CAWSSYRDWVV.

This chain uses TRBV27 with TRBJ2-7; 10 bases are a match to TRBD1. The CDR3 has 16 residues. The germline V gene encodes CDR1 MNHEY and CDR2 SMNVEV (reference sequence). The V segment lost 1 base and the J segment 7 bases; nucleotides outside the gene matches: 10. CDR3 in amino acids: CASSLLIDRGRKEQYF. Here the CDR3 DNA reads TGTGCCAGCAGTTTATTGATTGACAGGGGGCGAAAGGAGCAGTACTTC.

The chain recombines TRBV18 with TRBJ1-2, with TRBD1 matching over 9 bases. The V and J ends lost 3 bases and 0 bases, in that order; junction bases with no gene match: 11. Germline-derived CDR1 and CDR2 are KGHSH and LQKENI. The CDR3 is 18 residues long. This CDR3 reads CASSPFLSRTGANYGYTF. CDR3 DNA: TGTGCCAGCTCACCCTTCTTGTCGAGGACAGGGGCTAACTATGGCTACACCTTC. Full variable domain (rest looked up from reference TRBV18 and TRBJ1-2): NAGVMQNPRHLVRRRGQEARLRCSPMKGHSHVYWYRQLPEEGLKFMVYLQKENIIDESGMPKERFSAEFPKEGPSILRIQQVVRGDSAAYFCASSPFLSRTGANYGYTFGSGTRLTVV.

The J gene is TRBJ2-5, the V gene TRBV11-3; a possible D gene is TRBD1 (6 bases). V lost 6 bases and J 5 bases, leaving 10 bases between the germline ends. The germline V gene has CDR1 SGHNT and CDR2 YENEEA. The CDR3 consists of 12 residues. CDR3 in DNA: TGTGCCAGCAGTGGTACAGGGGAGACCCAGTACTTC. This translates into CASSGTGETQYF.